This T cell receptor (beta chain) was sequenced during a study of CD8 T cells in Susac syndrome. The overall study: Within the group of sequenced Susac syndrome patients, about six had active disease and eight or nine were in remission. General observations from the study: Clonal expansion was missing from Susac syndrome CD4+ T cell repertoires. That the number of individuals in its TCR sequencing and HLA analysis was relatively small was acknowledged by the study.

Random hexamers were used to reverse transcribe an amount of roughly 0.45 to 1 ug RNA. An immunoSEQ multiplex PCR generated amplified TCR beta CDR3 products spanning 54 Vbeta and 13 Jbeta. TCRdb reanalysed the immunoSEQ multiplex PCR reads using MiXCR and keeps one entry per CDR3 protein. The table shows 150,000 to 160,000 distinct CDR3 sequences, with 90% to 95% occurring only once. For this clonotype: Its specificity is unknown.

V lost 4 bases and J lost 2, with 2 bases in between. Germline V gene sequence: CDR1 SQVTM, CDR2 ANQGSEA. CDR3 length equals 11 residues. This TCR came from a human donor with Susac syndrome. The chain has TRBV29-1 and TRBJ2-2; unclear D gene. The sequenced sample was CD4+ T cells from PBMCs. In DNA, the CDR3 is TGCAGCGTTGGTAACACCGGGGAGCTGTTTTTT. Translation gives CSVGNTGELFF.